This T cell receptor (beta chain) comes out of a study of blood T cell repertoires in COVID-19. Produced via immunoSEQ multiplex PCR; TCRdb's table is partial and in-frame only. This repertoire shows some 120,000 clones, 81% found once; its top ten account for about a sixth. This clone was seen more than once but under ten times. CDR3 length: 16 amino acids. V shed 0 bases and J shed 3 bases, with 13 bases lying between them. Germline V gene sequence: CDR1 SGDLS, CDR2 YYNGEE. The V call is TRBV9, the J call TRBJ2-1, with D perhaps matching TRBD1 (7 bases). The TCR originated in a man aged 25-45 years with COVID-19, enrolled during active disease. Sequencing was done on a sample of peripheral blood. The CDR3 here is CASSVGAGQLYNEQFF. CDR3 DNA sequence: TGTGCCAGCAGCGTAGGGGCGGGACAGCTCTACAATGAGCAGTTCTTC.